The 21 T cell receptor beta chains listed next were all sequenced from one sample in a study of identical twins. Using its own MiXCR run on the 5' RACE reads, TCRdb lists one record per CDR3 protein. The sample comprises about 690,000 distinct CDR3 sequences, 20% to 25% of which are singletons, and 4.3% rests with the top ten. These data also formed part of another study, on T cells expressing NK-cell markers.

Sequencing input: PBMCs. The origin of the receptors is a young woman in good health.

The rearrangement uses TRBV6-1 and TRBJ2-1; a weak D match, TRBD1 (5 bases). The CDR3 is 15 amino acids. Per the germline V gene, CDR1 is MNHNS and CDR2 is SASEGT. V was cut by 5 bases and J by 0 bases, with 11 bases left in between. CDR3 in amino acids: CASSITGSSYNEQFF. In nucleotides, the CDR3 is TGTGCCAGCAGTATAACAGGAAGCTCCTACAATGAGCAGTTCTTC.

This clonotype showed up just a few times. The rearrangement joins TRBV24-1 to TRBJ1-1; D not resolved. Germline V gene lookup returns CDR1 KGHDR and CDR2 SFDVKD. Trimming removed 5 bases from V and 5 bases from J, with 8 bases in between. The CDR3 spans 12 residues. The chain's CDR3 is CATSVEKTEAFF. The CDR3 nucleotides read TGTGCCACCAGTGTGGAAAAGACTGAAGCTTTCTTT.

V gene TRBV7-2 combines with J gene TRBJ2-7, with TRBD2 identical over 11 bases. This CDR3 has 15 amino acids. Trimming took 5 bases from V and 1 from J; bases not matched to a gene: 4. Germline CDR1 reads SGHTA; CDR2 reads FQGNSA. The chain's CDR3 is CASSTTSGGSYEQYF. The CDR3 region has the DNA TGTGCCAGCAGCACCACTAGCGGGGGATCCTACGAGCAGTACTTC.

V and J are TRBV20-1 and TRBJ2-5; 8 positions match TRBD2. J lost 5 bases, V lost 4 bases, and 9 bases had no gene match. CDR1 and CDR2 from the germline V gene are DFQATT and SNEGSKA (reference sequence). CDR3 length: 14 amino acids. In DNA form, the CDR3 reads TGCAGTGCTATTATAGCGGGGACGGGGGAGACCCAGTACTTC. This sequence encodes CSAIIAGTGETQYF.

This clonotype was seen a few times. V gene TRBV5-5 combines with J gene TRBJ2-1; D might be TRBD2 (5 bases). The CDR3 sequence is 12 residues long. Germline assignment: CDR1 SGHKS and CDR2 YYEKEE (reference sequence). V was trimmed by 2 bases and J by 13 bases, leaving 13 bases between them. CDR3 loop: CASSFGLSSQFF. Written as DNA, the CDR3 is TGTGCCAGCAGCTTCGGACTCTCCAGCCAGTTCTTC.

This clonotype occurred a few times. The chain recombines TRBV20-1 with TRBJ2-3, with 10 bases identical to TRBD2. Germline values: CDR1 DFQATT, CDR2 SNEGSKA (reference sequence). The CDR3 spans 15 residues. Trimming removed 5 bases from V and 7 bases from J; junction bases left unmatched: 12. In DNA, the CDR3 is TGCAGTGCTTGGGGAGAGCGGGGGGGCAGGAATACGCAGTATTTT. It encodes CSAWGERGGRNTQYF.

This clonotype came up a few times. The V and J genes are TRBV12-3 or TRBV12-4 and TRBJ1-2, with D maybe TRBD1 (5 bases). The CDR3 length is 14 residues. V gave up 1 base and J gave up 3 bases, with 9 bases separating them. For the CDR3, the DNA is TGTGCCAGCAGTTTAGTGGGGCTCGACTATGGCTACACCTTC. It yields the protein CASSLVGLDYGYTF.

The chain joins TRBV12-5 to TRBJ2-3; tentatively, D is TRBD1 (5 bases). The CDR3 covers 12 residues. CDR1 and CDR2 from the germline V gene are LGHNT and FRNRAP. V lost 5 bases to trimming and J lost 5 bases, with 8 bases between them. The CDR3 DNA sequence: TGTGCTAGTGGTAATACAGGAGATACGCAGTATTTT. The encoded protein is CASGNTGDTQYF.

The chain joins TRBV5-6 to TRBJ2-7; D is perhaps TRBD1 (6 bases). This CDR3 is built from 14 residues. V lost 4 bases, J lost 4 bases, and 15 bases lay in between. CDR1 is SGHDT and CDR2 is YYEEEE in the germline V gene. The CDR3 reads CASSHGGPGYEQYF. Written as DNA, the CDR3 is TGTGCCAGCAGCCATGGGGGCCCAGGATACGAGCAGTACTTC.

This chain connects TRBV5-1 to TRBJ2-5; 10 positions agree with TRBD2. Germline V gives CDR1 SGHRS, CDR2 YFSETQ. CDR3 length equals 16 residues. V lost 0 bases, J lost 5 bases, and 7 bases stayed unmatched. The DNA for the CDR3 is TGCGCCAGCAGCTTGGAGAGCGGGGGGGCCCGGGAGACCCAGTACTTC. This translates into CASSLESGGARETQYF.

This clonotype was observed many times. The V and J genes are TRBV20-1 and TRBJ2-5, with TRBD1 matching 8 bases. Germline V gene data show CDR1 as DFQATT and CDR2 as SNEGSKA (reference sequence). The CDR3 contains 12 residues. V lost 6 bases and J lost 3; bases outside the gene matches: 3. CDR3 sequence: CSATTGEETQYF. In DNA form, the CDR3 reads TGCAGTGCGACGACAGGGGAAGAGACCCAGTACTTC.

The rearrangement joins TRBV27 to TRBJ2-1; a possible D gene is TRBD1 (7 bases). Germline V gene lookup returns CDR1 MNHEY and CDR2 SMNVEV (reference sequence). This CDR3 is 16 amino acids long. V gave up 4 bases and J gave up 4 bases, with 17 bases separating them. The CDR3 protein is CASSSLRRGTYNEQFF. In nucleotides, the CDR3 is TGTGCCAGCAGTTCCCTACGCAGGGGGACTTACAATGAGCAGTTCTTC.

The chain combines TRBV6-1 with TRBJ1-5, with D perhaps matching TRBD1 (6 bases). The length of the CDR3 is 13 residues. Germline V gives CDR1 MNHNS, CDR2 SASEGT. Trimming pared 6 bases from V and 4 bases from J, leaving 10 bases between. The CDR3, as DNA: TGTGCCAGCAGGAACAGGGAGAATCAGCCCCAGCATTTT. Residues: CASRNRENQPQHF.

CDR3 DNA: TGTGCCAGCAGCGGATACGGGACCCGGACCTACGAGCAGTACTTC. Encoded protein: CASSGYGTRTYEQYF. The J gene is TRBJ2-7, the V gene TRBV5-8; D might be TRBD1 or TRBD2, each matching 5 bases. Germline V CDR1 and CDR2: SGHTS, YDEGEE. Trimming pared 4 bases from V and 2 bases from J, leaving 16 bases between. CDR3 length equals 15 residues.

This clonotype appeared a few times. The chain combines TRBV15 with TRBJ2-7; 8 bases are a match to TRBD2. The J segment lost 5 bases and the V segment lost 1 base, leaving 7 bases of the junction unmatched. The germline V gene encodes CDR1 LNHNV and CDR2 YYDKDF (reference sequence). This CDR3 region has 15 residues. This chain's CDR3 is CATSRGSGRENEQYF. In nucleotides, the CDR3 is TGTGCCACCAGCAGAGGAAGCGGGAGAGAAAACGAGCAGTACTTC.

CDR3 sequence (DNA): TGCAGTGCTAGAATTGCGGGGGCCTACAATGAGCAGTTCTTC. It codes for CSARIAGAYNEQFF. The chain combines TRBV20-1 with TRBJ2-1; 7 bases are shared with TRBD2. The ends lost 2 bases at V and 2 bases at J; junction bases unmatched: 3. CDR3 size: 14 residues. Germline-derived CDR1 and CDR2 are DFQATT and SNEGSKA (reference sequence).

This clonotype was detected many times. The chain combines TRBV29-1 with TRBJ1-4, with D unresolved. The V end was cut by 5 bases, the J end by 0 bases, with 4 bases between. Germline CDR1 reads SQVTM; CDR2 reads ANQGSEA. This CDR3 comprises 12 residues. The CDR3 DNA reads TGCAGCGTTCGTTCAACTAATGAAAAACTGTTTTTT. Residues: CSVRSTNEKLFF. The complete variable domain, with remaining parts taken from reference TRBV29-1 and TRBJ1-4, reads SAVISQKPSRDICQRGTSLTIQCQVDSQVTMMFWYRQQPGQSLTLIATANQGSEATYESGFVIDKFPISRPNLTFSTLTVSNMSPEDSSIYLCSVRSTNEKLFFGSGTQLSVL.

This clonotype was detected ten times or more. The gene calls are TRBV9 and TRBJ2-7, with D maybe TRBD2 (5 bases). The CDR3 contains 14 residues. Looked up from germline, CDR1 is SGDLS and CDR2 is YYNGEE. V gave up 2 bases and J gave up 0 bases, with 9 bases separating them. The CDR3 region is CASSVGLGSYEQYF. In nucleotides, the CDR3 is TGTGCCAGCAGCGTCGGACTGGGCTCCTACGAGCAGTACTTC.

This sequence joins TRBV6-1 and TRBJ2-7; 9 bases fit TRBD2. In germline, CDR1 is MNHNS, CDR2 SASEGT. The CDR3 extends over 15 amino acids. The trim removed 6 bases at V and 0 bases at J, leaving 6 bases unmatched. Here the CDR3 DNA reads TGTGCCAGCAGGGGGGCAGCGGGGGGCTCCTACGAGCAGTACTTC. It translates to CASRGAAGGSYEQYF.

This clonotype was seen only a few times. The gene calls are TRBV20-1 and TRBJ2-1, with D possibly being TRBD2 (6 bases). Germline values: CDR1 DFQATT, CDR2 SNEGSKA (reference sequence). Trimming pared 6 bases from V and 0 bases from J, leaving 18 bases between. The CDR3 covers 16 residues. CDR3 sequence (DNA): TGCAGTGCCCCTCCGTTCGGGAGCCGCTCCTACAATGAGCAGTTCTTC. Amino acids: CSAPPFGSRSYNEQFF.

The chain's CDR3 is CSARQGAMNTEAFF. In DNA, the CDR3 is TGCAGTGCTAGACAGGGGGCCATGAACACTGAAGCTTTCTTT. The chain recombines TRBV20-1 with TRBJ1-1, with TRBD1 matching over 8 bases. CDR3 length equals 14 residues. Germline V CDR1 and CDR2: DFQATT, SNEGSKA (reference sequence). V shed 2 bases, J shed 0 bases, and the junction held 2 bases outside the gene matches.